A single sample gave rise to the 10 T cell receptor beta chains below, sequenced in a study of T cell responses to AZD1222 COVID-19 vaccine (dated by TCRdb to the early 2020s). In the paper's terms, the time point label means: baseline before first vaccination. Libraries were prepared through the immunoSEQ multiplex PCR assay. Entries here come from immuneACCESS through TCRdb and include only in-frame sequences with V and J called. Some clones fail to appear in such tables; in the studies checked, an unresolved V gene covers under half of the shortfall, and the cause of the remainder is unknown. The sample yields 65,000 to 70,000 clones; 85% to 90% were counted once. The ten most abundant clones make up 7.5% to 9% of the sample. Here the sequenced sample was peripheral blood, taken on day 0 of AZD1222 vaccination. All receptors come from an adult in good health.

The V gene is TRBV19, the J gene TRBJ1-5; 7 bases are shared with TRBD1. Germline CDR1 is LNHDA and CDR2 is SQIVND (reference sequence). The V gene end was trimmed by 4 bases and the J gene end by 2 bases; junction bases not matched to a gene: 5. The CDR3 consists of 15 residues. CDR3 sequence (DNA): TGTGCCAGTAGTAATCCTGGGACAGGCAATCAGCCCCAGCATTTT. Translation gives CASSNPGTGNQPQHF.

This rearrangement joins TRBV11-2 to TRBJ2-1, with TRBD2 identical over 9 bases. The CDR3 length is 15 residues. Germline trimming cut 4 bases from V and 6 bases from J; bases unmatched to any gene: 7. CDR1 and CDR2 (germline): SGHAT, FQNNGV. The CDR3: CASSSLRGRANEQFF. In DNA form, the CDR3 reads TGTGCCAGCAGCTCCCTTCGCGGGAGGGCCAATGAGCAGTTCTTC.

The chain links TRBV19 to TRBJ1-1; 7 bases map to TRBD1. From germline, CDR1 is LNHDA and CDR2 SQIVND (reference sequence). The CDR3 totals 13 residues. V was clipped by 4 bases and J by 5 bases; unmatched bases: 4. CDR3 sequence: CASSTGGETEAFF. Here the CDR3 DNA reads TGTGCCAGTAGTACAGGGGGAGAAACTGAAGCTTTCTTT.

This clone came up once. CDR3 protein: CASTSNHDGYTF. The DNA for the CDR3 is TGTGCCAGCACCTCAAACCACGATGGCTACACCTTC. The rearrangement uses TRBV6-5 and TRBJ1-2; D remains unclear. Trimming shortened V by 7 bases and J by 6 bases, and 12 bases separated the two germline ends. This CDR3 spans 12 amino acids. Germline CDR1 MNHEY, CDR2 SVGAGI.

This clone has only a few counts. The chain recombines TRBV6-4 with TRBJ2-1; maybe TRBD1 (6 bases). The germline gives CDR1 MRHNA, CDR2 SNTAGT. V was clipped by 2 bases and J by 4 bases, with 12 bases between them. The CDR3 loop spans 15 amino acids. CDR3 loop: CASSDSAGDYNEQFF. The CDR3 DNA is TGTGCCAGCAGTGACAGCGCAGGGGATTACAATGAGCAGTTCTTC.

The genes are TRBV7-8 and TRBJ1-4; weak D call: TRBD1 (5 bases). Trimming removed 4 bases from V and 5 bases from J, with 14 bases in between. CDR1 and CDR2 from the germline V gene are SGHVS and FQNEAQ. The CDR3 consists of 15 residues. CDR3 in amino acids: CASSSNTGHNEKLFF. The CDR3 DNA reads as TGTGCCAGCAGCTCGAATACGGGGCACAATGAAAAACTGTTTTTT.

CDR3: CASSTGQGVYGYTF. The DNA for the CDR3 is TGCGCCAGCAGCACAGGACAGGGGGTCTATGGCTACACCTTC. The chain combines TRBV5-1 with TRBJ1-2; 10 bases are a match to TRBD1. This CDR3 spans 14 amino acids. J was trimmed by 4 bases and V by 4 bases; bases with no gene match: 4. The germline CDR1 and CDR2 sequences are SGHRS and YFSETQ.

This rearrangement joins TRBV5-8 to TRBJ1-2; unclear D gene. The germline CDR1 and CDR2 sequences are SGHTS and YDEGEE. This CDR3 is built from 14 residues. Deletions cut 4 bases from V and 0 bases from J, with 10 bases between. The CDR3 is CASSKDRTNYGYTF. In nucleotides, the CDR3 is TGTGCCAGCAGCAAAGACCGTACTAACTATGGCTACACCTTC.

This chain links TRBV29-1 with TRBJ1-2; D is perhaps TRBD1 (5 bases). The CDR3 consists of 12 residues. V lost 3 bases, J lost 2 bases, and 7 bases lay in between. The germline V gene encodes CDR1 SQVTM and CDR2 ANQGSEA. This CDR3 is CSVDPGNYGYTF. CDR3 DNA sequence: TGCAGCGTTGATCCAGGGAACTATGGCTACACCTTC. The entire variable domain, with the rest obtained from reference TRBV29-1 and TRBJ1-2, is as follows: SAVISQKPSRDICQRGTSLTIQCQVDSQVTMMFWYRQQPGQSLTLIATANQGSEATYESGFVIDKFPISRPNLTFSTLTVSNMSPEDSSIYLCSVDPGNYGYTFGSGTRLTVV.

The genes are TRBV6-1 and TRBJ1-6; TRBD1 agrees at 7 bases. After removal of 6 bases from V and 7 bases from J, the junction contained 6 bases not matched to a gene. The CDR3 loop spans 14 amino acids. Germline V gene data show CDR1 as MNHNS and CDR2 as SASEGT. The CDR3 DNA sequence: TGTGCCAGCAGGGATTCGACAGGGAATTCACCCCTCCACTTT. This codes for CASRDSTGNSPLHF.